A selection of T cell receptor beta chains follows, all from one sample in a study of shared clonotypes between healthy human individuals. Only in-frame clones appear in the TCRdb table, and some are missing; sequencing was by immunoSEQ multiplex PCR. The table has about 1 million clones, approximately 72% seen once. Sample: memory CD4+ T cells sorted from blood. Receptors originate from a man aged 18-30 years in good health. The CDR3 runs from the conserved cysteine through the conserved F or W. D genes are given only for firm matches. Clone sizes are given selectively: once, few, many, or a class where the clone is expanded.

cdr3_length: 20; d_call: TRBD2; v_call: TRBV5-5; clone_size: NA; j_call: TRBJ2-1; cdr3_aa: CASSWAGTKISGSSYNEQFF; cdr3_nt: TGTGCCAGCAGCTGGGCCGGGACAAAAATAAGCGGGAGCTCCTACAATGAGCAGTTCTTC
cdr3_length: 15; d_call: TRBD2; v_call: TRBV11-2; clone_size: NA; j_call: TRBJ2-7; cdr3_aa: CASSLGTSETYEQYF; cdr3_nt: TGTGCCAGCAGCCTTGGGACTAGCGAAACCTACGAGCAGTACTTC
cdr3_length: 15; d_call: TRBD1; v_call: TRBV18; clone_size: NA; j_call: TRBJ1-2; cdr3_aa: CASSPLGQGNYGYTF; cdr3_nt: TGTGCCAGCTCACCACTGGGACAGGGCAACTATGGCTACACCTTC
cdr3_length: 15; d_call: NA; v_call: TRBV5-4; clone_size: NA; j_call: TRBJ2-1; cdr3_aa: CASSLEAGLYNEQFF; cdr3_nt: TGTGCCAGCAGCTTGGAGGCGGGGCTATACAATGAGCAGTTCTTC
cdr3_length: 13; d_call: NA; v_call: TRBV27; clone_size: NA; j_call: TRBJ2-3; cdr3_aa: CASRGTSKDTQYF; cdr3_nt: TGTGCCAGCAGGGGCACTTCAAAAGATACGCAGTATTTT
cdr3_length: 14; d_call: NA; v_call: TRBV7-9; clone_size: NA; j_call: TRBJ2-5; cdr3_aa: CASSPGSGGETQYF; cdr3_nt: TGTGCCAGCAGCCCGGGGTCAGGGGGGGAGACCCAGTACTTC
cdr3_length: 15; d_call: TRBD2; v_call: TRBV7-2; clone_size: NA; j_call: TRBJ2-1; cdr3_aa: CASRRTSGSYNEQFF; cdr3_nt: TGTGCCAGCAGACGGACTAGCGGAAGTTACAATGAGCAGTTCTTC
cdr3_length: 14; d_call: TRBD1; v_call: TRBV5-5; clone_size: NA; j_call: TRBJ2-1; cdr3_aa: CASRAGTGYPEQFF; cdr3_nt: TGTGCCAGCAGAGCCGGGACAGGGTACCCTGAGCAGTTCTTC
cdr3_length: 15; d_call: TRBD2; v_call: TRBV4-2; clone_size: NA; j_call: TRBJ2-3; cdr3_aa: CASSQELTSGRTQYF; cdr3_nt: TGTGCCAGCAGCCAAGAGTTAACTAGCGGGCGTACGCAGTATTTT
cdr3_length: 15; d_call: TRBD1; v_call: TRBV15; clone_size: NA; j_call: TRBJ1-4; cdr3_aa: CATRAQGQGVEKLFF; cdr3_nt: TGTGCCACCAGAGCCCAGGGACAGGGAGTTGAAAAACTGTTTTTT
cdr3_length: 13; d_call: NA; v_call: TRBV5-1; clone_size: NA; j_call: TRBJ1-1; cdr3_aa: CASSSPLPGEAFF; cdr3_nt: TGCGCCAGCAGCTCCCCGCTCCCCGGTGAAGCTTTCTTT
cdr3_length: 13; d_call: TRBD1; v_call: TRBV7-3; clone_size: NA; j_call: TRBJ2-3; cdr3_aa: CASSTDREKTQYF; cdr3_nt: TGTGCCAGCAGCACCGACAGGGAAAAGACGCAGTATTTT
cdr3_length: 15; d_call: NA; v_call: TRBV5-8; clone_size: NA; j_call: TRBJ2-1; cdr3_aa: CASSEDGSSYNEQFF; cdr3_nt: TGTGCCAGCAGCGAAGACGGAAGCTCCTACAATGAGCAGTTCTTC
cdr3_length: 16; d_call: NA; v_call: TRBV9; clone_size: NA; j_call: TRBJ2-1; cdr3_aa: CASSVEDTVSYNEQFF; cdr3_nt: TGTGCCAGCAGCGTAGAGGATACGGTCTCCTACAATGAGCAGTTCTTC
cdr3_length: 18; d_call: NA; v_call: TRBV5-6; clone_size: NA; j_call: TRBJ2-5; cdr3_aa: CASSFNRDGDGGWKTQYF; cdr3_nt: TGTGCCAGCAGCTTTAACCGGGACGGCGACGGAGGATGGAAGACCCAGTACTTC
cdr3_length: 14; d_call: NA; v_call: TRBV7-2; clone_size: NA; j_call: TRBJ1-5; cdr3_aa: CASSQKRNNQPQHF; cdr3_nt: TGTGCCAGCAGCCAAAAAAGGAACAATCAGCCCCAGCATTTT
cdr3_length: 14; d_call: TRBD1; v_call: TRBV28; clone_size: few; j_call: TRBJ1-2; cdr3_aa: CASSQGQANYGYTF; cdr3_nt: TGTGCCAGCAGCCAGGGACAGGCGAACTATGGCTACACCTTC
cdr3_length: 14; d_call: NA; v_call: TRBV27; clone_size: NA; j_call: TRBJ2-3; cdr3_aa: CASSRADSADTQYF; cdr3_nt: TGTGCCAGCAGTCGAGCAGACAGCGCAGATACGCAGTATTTT
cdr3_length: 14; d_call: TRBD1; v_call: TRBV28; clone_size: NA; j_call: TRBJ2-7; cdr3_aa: CASSFTTGSYEQYF; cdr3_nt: TGTGCCAGCAGTTTCACGACAGGGAGCTACGAGCAGTACTTC
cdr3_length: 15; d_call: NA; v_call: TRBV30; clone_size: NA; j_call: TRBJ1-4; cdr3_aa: CAWGGSGKTNEKLFF; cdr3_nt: TGTGCCTGGGGTGGTTCAGGGAAGACTAATGAAAAACTGTTTTTT
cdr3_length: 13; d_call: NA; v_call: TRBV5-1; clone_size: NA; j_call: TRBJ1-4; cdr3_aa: CASQREGTEKLFF; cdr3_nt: TGCGCCTCACAAAGGGAGGGTACTGAAAAACTGTTTTTT
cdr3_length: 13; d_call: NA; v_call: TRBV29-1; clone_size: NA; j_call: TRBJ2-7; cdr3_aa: CSVDFDGKEGQYF; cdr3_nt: TGCAGCGTTGATTTTGACGGGAAGGAGGGGCAGTACTTC
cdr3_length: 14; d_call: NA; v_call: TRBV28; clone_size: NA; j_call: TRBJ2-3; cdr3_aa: CASSSPDPPYTQYF; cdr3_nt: TGTGCCAGCAGTTCTCCCGACCCCCCGTATACGCAGTATTTT
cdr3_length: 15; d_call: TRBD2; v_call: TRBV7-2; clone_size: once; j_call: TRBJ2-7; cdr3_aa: CASSLRRAGSDEQYF; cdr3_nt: TGTGCCAGCAGCTTAAGACGAGCGGGAAGCGACGAGCAGTACTTC
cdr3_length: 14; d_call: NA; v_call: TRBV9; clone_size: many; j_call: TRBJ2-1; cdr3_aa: CASSPQNRENEQFF; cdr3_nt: TGTGCCAGCAGCCCGCAGAACAGGGAGAATGAGCAGTTCTTC
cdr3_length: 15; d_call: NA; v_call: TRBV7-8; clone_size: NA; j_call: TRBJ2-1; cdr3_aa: CASSLIGGSYNEQFF; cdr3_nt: TGTGCCAGCAGCCTCATAGGGGGCTCCTACAATGAGCAGTTCTTC
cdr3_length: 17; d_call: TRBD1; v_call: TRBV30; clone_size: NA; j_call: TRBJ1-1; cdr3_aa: CAWSSWKRGQGNTEAFF; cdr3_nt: TGTGCCTGGAGTAGCTGGAAGAGGGGACAGGGGAACACTGAAGCTTTCTTT
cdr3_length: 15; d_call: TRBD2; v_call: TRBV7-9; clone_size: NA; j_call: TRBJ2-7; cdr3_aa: CASSADAGVSYEQYF; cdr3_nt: TGTGCCAGCAGCGCAGATGCGGGGGTCTCCTACGAGCAGTACTTC